This T cell receptor beta chain originates from a study of shared clonotypes between healthy human individuals. Regarding the study as a whole: What naive subsets generally showed was a larger estimated richness than memory subsets showed.

A remark on this clone: Antigen specificity is unknown.

As defined, naive CD8 cells were CD45RO-negative and positively selected for CCR7, with terminally differentiated effector memory CD45RA+ cells excluded. Sequencing was performed with immunoSEQ multiplex PCR; in TCRdb, only in-frame clones are kept and a portion is missing. In the table there are about 2 million clones, about 95% of which are singletons. The CDR3 loop spans 14 amino acids. From germline, CDR1 is SGDLS and CDR2 YYNGEE. Trimming shortened V by 6 bases and J by 1 base, and 13 bases separated the two germline ends. Sequencing was done on a sample of naive CD8+ T cells sorted from blood. This TCR came from a man aged 18 to 35 in good health. The chain links TRBV9 to TRBJ1-2, with D possibly being TRBD1 (5 bases). CDR3 coding DNA: TGTGCCAGCAACTTCGGGGACGGTAACTATGGCTACACCTTC. The encoded protein is CASNFGDGNYGYTF.